This entry lists 28 T cell receptor beta chains sequenced from one sample in a study of blood T cell repertoires in COVID-19. Some clones are missing from TCRdb's copy, which holds only in-frame ones; the method was immunoSEQ multiplex PCR. In the table there are under 200,000 clones, roughly 85% of which are singletons. Material for sequencing was peripheral blood. The origin of the receptors is a woman between 50 and 59 years old with COVID-19, enrolled during active disease.

V gene TRBV12-5 combines with J gene TRBJ2-7; 9 bases fit TRBD1. V shed 1 base and J 5 bases; nucleotides not matched to a gene: 6. Per the germline V gene, CDR1 is LGHNT and CDR2 is FRNRAP. The length of the CDR3 is 15 residues. CDR3 sequence (DNA): TGTGCTAGTGGTTTGGACGGACAGGGGAGGGACGAGCAGTACTTC. Its protein product is CASGLDGQGRDEQYF.

This chain connects TRBV13 to TRBJ2-7, with TRBD1 matching 7 bases. The CDR3 is 14 residues long. Germline-derived CDR1 and CDR2 are PRHDT and FYEKMQ (reference sequence). The V segment lost 7 bases and the J segment 4 bases; nucleotides outside the gene matches: 10. The CDR3 loop reads CASTPPGQRYEQYF. The CDR3 DNA sequence: TGTGCCAGCACCCCTCCGGGACAGAGATACGAGCAGTACTTC.

This clone was seen a single time. The rearrangement links TRBV4-1 to TRBJ2-5; a weak D match, TRBD1 (6 bases). The germline V gene encodes CDR1 MGHRA and CDR2 YSYEKL. The CDR3 is 15 amino acids. Trimming stripped 3 bases from V and 1 base from J, with 12 bases between. CDR3 in DNA: TGCGCCAGCAGCCAGGCACAGGGTGTCCAAGAGACCCAGTACTTC. Translating it yields CASSQAQGVQETQYF.

This clone was counted a single time. This chain links TRBV28 with TRBJ2-1, with TRBD1 matching over 9 bases. This CDR3 is 16 amino acids long. Losses at the gene ends were 8 bases for V and 3 bases for J; bases not matched to a gene: 11. Per germline, CDR1 MDHEN and CDR2 SYDVKM. CDR3 coding DNA: TGTGCCAGCTCGGACCCGGGACAGGGCGTCTACAATGAGCAGTTCTTC. It is translated as CASSDPGQGVYNEQFF.

The chain employs TRBV18 and TRBJ2-3; D unresolved. The V end was cut by 3 bases, the J end by 2 bases, with 18 bases between. The CDR3 runs to 17 residues. In germline, CDR1 is KGHSH, CDR2 LQKENI. CDR3 region: CASSPVAPMSSTDTQYF. The CDR3 bases are TGTGCCAGCTCACCGGTGGCACCGATGTCTTCCACAGATACGCAGTATTTT.

The chain has TRBV12-5 and TRBJ2-3; D not certain. Trimming left V 8 bases short and J 2 bases short, with 14 bases between. There are 14 residues in the CDR3. CDR1 and CDR2 from the germline V gene are LGHNT and FRNRAP. The CDR3 sequence: CASLPRTSTDTQYF. DNA of the CDR3: TGTGCTAGTCTCCCCAGAACCTCCACAGATACGCAGTATTTT.

CDR3 protein: CASGTGVGDTQYF. DNA for the CDR3: TGTGCCAGCGGGACAGGGGTAGGAGATACGCAGTATTTT. This chain uses TRBV7-3 with TRBJ2-3, with TRBD1 identical over 10 bases. V trimming: 8 bases; J trimming: 5 bases; junction bases outside the gene matches: 4. Per germline, CDR1 SGHTA and CDR2 FQGTGA. The CDR3 is made up of 13 amino acids.

V usage is TRBV7-3 and J usage is TRBJ2-1, with 7 bases matching TRBD2. With V trimmed by 2 bases and J by 6 bases, 7 bases remained unmatched. The CDR3 length is 15 residues. CDR1 is SGHTA, CDR2 FQGTGA, per germline. As DNA, the CDR3 is TGTGCCAGCAGCTTACCCTTGGGGGGGGGCAATGAGCAGTTCTTC. Its translation: CASSLPLGGGNEQFF.

The V and J genes are TRBV5-4 and TRBJ2-1; 8 bases are shared with TRBD2. Trimming cost V 5 bases and J 8 bases; bases outside gene matches: 6. The CDR3 extends over 13 amino acids. Looked up from germline, CDR1 is SGHNT and CDR2 is YYREEE (reference sequence). The DNA of the CDR3 is TGTGCCAGCAGAGCCGGGGGGGTCGATGAGCAGTTCTTC. This gives the protein CASRAGGVDEQFF.

V usage is TRBV5-4 and J usage is TRBJ2-3; D not resolved. Deletions cut 2 bases from V and 4 bases from J, with 5 bases between. CDR3 length equals 12 residues. CDR1 is SGHNT and CDR2 is YYREEE in the germline V gene (reference sequence). The CDR3 region has the DNA TGTGCCAGCAGCTTTACTTCAGATACGCAGTATTTT. Encoded protein: CASSFTSDTQYF.

The gene calls are TRBV10-3 and TRBJ2-3; weak D call: TRBD1 (6 bases). CDR3 length equals 13 residues. Per the germline V gene, CDR1 is ENHRY and CDR2 is SYGVKD. V dropped 4 bases and J dropped 2 bases, with 7 bases sitting between them. The CDR3 loop is CAISGDITDTQYF. The CDR3 nucleotides are TGTGCCATCAGTGGGGACATCACAGATACGCAGTATTTT.

V usage is TRBV19 and J usage is TRBJ1-4; TRBD1 might be the D (6 bases). V was shortened by 5 bases and J by 7 bases, with 20 bases between the two germline ends. CDR1 and CDR2 (germline): LNHDA, SQIVND (reference sequence). This CDR3 is built from 16 residues. CDR3 amino acids: CASSSVDSPLVEKLFF. CDR3 nucleotide sequence: TGTGCCAGTAGTTCCGTGGACAGTCCACTGGTTGAAAAACTGTTTTTT.

CDR3 loop: CSASVGQGAYGYTF. The CDR3 DNA reads as TGCAGTGCTAGTGTGGGACAGGGCGCCTATGGCTACACCTTC. This chain connects TRBV20-1 to TRBJ1-2; 9 positions agree with TRBD1. V dropped 3 bases and J dropped 4; count of bases not matched to a gene: 6. CDR3 length equals 14 residues. From germline, CDR1 is DFQATT and CDR2 SNEGSKA (reference sequence).

Here the CDR3 reads CATSRDSAHGAEAFF. The CDR3 DNA is TGTGCCACCAGCAGAGATTCCGCCCACGGGGCTGAAGCTTTCTTT. This rearrangement joins TRBV15 to TRBJ1-1; D is ambiguous. This CDR3 contains 15 residues. Germline CDR1 reads LNHNV; CDR2 reads YYDKDF (reference sequence). Trimming shortened V by 0 bases and J by 6 bases, and 14 bases separated the two germline ends.

This chain links TRBV6-4 with TRBJ2-2; 8 bases agree with TRBD1. This CDR3 has 14 residues. Germline CDR1 reads MRHNA; CDR2 reads SNTAGT. The V segment lost 7 bases and the J segment 3 bases; nucleotides outside the gene matches: 4. CDR3 sequence reads: CASKEQGDTGELFF. The CDR3 nucleotides are TGTGCCAGCAAAGAACAGGGGGACACCGGGGAGCTGTTTTTT.

The rearrangement links TRBV5-6 to TRBJ1-1; D is possibly TRBD1 (5 bases). The CDR3 extends over 15 amino acids. Trimming cost V 0 bases and J 5 bases, with 14 bases left between them. Germline values: CDR1 SGHDT, CDR2 YYEEEE. CDR3 amino acids: CASSLAAGWVTEAFF. CDR3 nucleotides: TGTGCCAGCAGCTTGGCCGCAGGGTGGGTTACTGAAGCTTTCTTT.

This clone has more than one count but fewer than ten. The chain is built from TRBV21-1 and TRBJ2-7; the table's D gene call, TRBD1, was not cross checked with the DNA. TRBV21-1 is recorded as a pseudogene. The CDR3 length is 15 residues. The CDR3 here is CASSAPLGAVGEQYF. The CDR3 DNA sequence: TGTGCCAGCAGCGCCCCTCTAGGGGCGGTGGGGGAGCAGTACTTC.

The chain couples TRBV19 to TRBJ2-1, with D maybe TRBD1 (6 bases). The germline gives CDR1 LNHDA, CDR2 SQIVND (reference sequence). Deletions cut 6 bases from V and 4 bases from J, with 25 bases between. The CDR3 runs 18 residues. The CDR3 bases are TGTGCCAGTAGCCAAGACTCAAGGGGGTTTGGCGCGTACAATGAGCAGTTCTTC. It specifies CASSQDSRGFGAYNEQFF. Looking up the rest from reference TRBV19 and TRBJ2-1 gives the full variable domain: DGGITQSPKYLFRKEGQNVTLSCEQNLNHDAMYWYRQDPGQGLRLIYYSQIVNDFQKGDIAEGYSVSREKKESFPLTVTSAQKNPTAFYLCASSQDSRGFGAYNEQFFGPGTRLTVL.

The chain carries TRBV21-1 and TRBJ2-7; TRBD1 was called by the table and not checked on the DNA. TRBV21-1 is listed as a pseudogene. This CDR3 comprises 14 residues. DNA for the CDR3: TGTGCCAGCAGCAAGTGGGCAGGGTGTGACGAGCAGTACTTC. This gives the protein CASSKWAGCDEQYF.

V usage is TRBV27 and J usage is TRBJ2-5; 7 bases map to TRBD1. CDR1 is MNHEY and CDR2 is SMNVEV in the germline V gene (reference sequence). This CDR3 spans 15 amino acids. J gave up 1 base and V 4 bases, and 6 bases lay outside the gene matches. The DNA for the CDR3 is TGTGCCAGCAGTTCGGCCCGGGACAGCCAAGAGACCCAGTACTTC. Encoded protein: CASSSARDSQETQYF.

The chain joins TRBV27 to TRBJ2-3, with 11 bases fitting TRBD2. The CDR3 sequence is 15 residues long. Germline CDR1 and CDR2: MNHEY and SMNVEV (reference sequence). With V trimmed by 7 bases and J by 2 bases, 5 bases remained unmatched. The CDR3 region has the DNA TGTGCCAGCACCTTGGGACTAGCGGACACAGATACGCAGTATTTT. This encodes CASTLGLADTDTQYF.

J is TRBJ2-5 and V is TRBV2; 7 nucleotides line up with TRBD2. Per germline, CDR1 SNHLY and CDR2 FYNNEI. Trimming took 7 bases from V and 4 from J; bases not matched to a gene: 12. This CDR3 spans 15 amino acids. As DNA, the CDR3 is TGTGCCAGCAAAACGCGACTAGCCGGTGGAGAGACCCAGTACTTC. Protein sequence: CASKTRLAGGETQYF.

This clone was seen just once. This chain connects TRBV30 to TRBJ2-7, with D perhaps TRBD2 (6 bases). Germline V lookup: CDR1 GTSNPN, CDR2 SVGIG (reference sequence). V was cut by 5 bases and J by 2 bases, with 13 bases left in between. The CDR3 consists of 13 residues. The CDR3 DNA reads TGTGCCTGGGGAAGCGCGGGGACCTACGAGCAGTACTTC. It yields the protein CAWGSAGTYEQYF.

This sequence joins TRBV19 and TRBJ2-5; 7 nucleotides line up with TRBD2. The germline V gene has CDR1 LNHDA and CDR2 SQIVND (reference sequence). The V and J ends lost 6 bases and 5 bases, in that order; junction bases with no gene match: 12. The CDR3 sequence is 15 residues long. This CDR3 is CASRPTSSASETQYF. Here the CDR3 DNA reads TGTGCCAGTAGACCGACTAGCTCGGCCTCCGAGACCCAGTACTTC.

The chain is built from TRBV5-6 and TRBJ2-5, with 11 bases that match TRBD2. The J segment lost 1 base and the V segment lost 2 bases, leaving 1 base of the junction unmatched. Germline assignment: CDR1 SGHDT and CDR2 YYEEEE. The CDR3 is made up of 15 amino acids. CDR3 residues: CASSFTSGGQETQYF. CDR3 nucleotides: TGTGCCAGCAGCTTCACTAGCGGGGGCCAAGAGACCCAGTACTTC.

This chain connects TRBV3-1 (or the pseudogene TRBV3-2) to TRBJ2-2; D gene uncertain. The V and J ends lost 0 bases and 3 bases respectively, with 5 bases between them. The CDR3 sequence is 14 residues long. Germline V CDR1 and CDR2: LGHDT, YNNKEL (reference sequence). The CDR3 DNA follows: TGTGCCAGCAGCCAAGACGGGTACACCGGGGAGCTGTTTTTT. Protein: CASSQDGYTGELFF.

The CDR3 coding sequence is TGTGCCAGCAGTGAGGCTGATGGCAGGGCGAAGACCCAGTACTTC. Its translation: CASSEADGRAKTQYF. This chain joins TRBV2 and TRBJ2-5, with D possibly TRBD1 on 5 matching bases. The CDR3 consists of 15 residues. Germline assignment: CDR1 SNHLY and CDR2 FYNNEI. Trimming took 3 bases from V and 6 from J, leaving 17 bases between them.

This chain's CDR3 is CASSETSGGHEQFF. The CDR3 DNA is TGTGCCAGCAGTGAAACTAGCGGGGGCCATGAGCAGTTCTTC. V is TRBV2 and J is TRBJ2-1; 11 positions match TRBD2. From germline, CDR1 is SNHLY and CDR2 FYNNEI. The J segment lost 8 bases and the V segment lost 2 bases, leaving 2 bases of the junction unmatched. This CDR3 is 14 amino acids long.